This TCR beta chain was sequenced in a study of CD8+ T cells in alopecia areata. Study outcomes and limitations: Mice showed TCR sharing more clearly than patients did, possibly owing to HLA. Uncertainty remains about how baseline CD8+ expansion links to response, with one nonresponder.

The treatment: oral pan-JAK inhibitor, 5-10 mg twice daily. From alopecia areata patients, lesional scalp punch biopsies and peripheral blood were collected. Sorting separated CD4+ and CD8+ T cells out of PBMCs. The authors extracted RNA and reverse transcribed it into cDNA as the sequencing template. Here immunoSEQ multiplex PCR was the method, and the copy in TCRdb shows in-frame clones only, minus some. The sample yields some 170,000 clones, 50% to 75% seen once. CDR1 is SQVTM and CDR2 is ANQGSEA in the germline V gene. This CDR3 has 12 residues. Trimming removed 4 bases from V and 4 bases from J, with 10 bases in between. Regarding this clone: The antigen is unknown.

The sample here was CD4+ T cells sorted from blood, taken between weeks 55 and 65, from a patient treated with tofacitinib. The rearrangement uses TRBV29-1 and TRBJ2-5; the D gene is possibly TRBD1 (5 bases). This receptor was taken from a human donor with alopecia areata. CDR3 sequence (DNA): TGCAGCGTTGTCAGACAGTTAGAGACCCAGTACTTC. Its protein is CSVVRQLETQYF. The whole variable domain, filled in from reference TRBV29-1 and TRBJ2-5, reads SAVISQKPSRDICQRGTSLTIQCQVDSQVTMMFWYRQQPGQSLTLIATANQGSEATYESGFVIDKFPISRPNLTFSTLTVSNMSPEDSSIYLCSVVRQLETQYFGPGTRLLVL.